The rows below give T cell receptor beta chains drawn from one sample of a study of human T cells and chemical hapten exposure. TCRdb analysed the RACE reads with MiXCR anew, one entry per CDR3 protein. This table holds tens of thousands of distinct CDR3 sequences, roughly 9.6% found once. The sample consisted of whole blood, taken in connection with sensitization to the hapten diphenylcyclopropenone (DPC). The receptors here all came from a woman between 25 and 40 years old with alopecia areata. Some clones in this sample may be carry-over from other donors' samples. Each CDR3 is given with its conserved first and last residue. Clone sizes are given selectively: once, few, many, or a class where the clone is expanded.

>few|TRBV6-5|TRBJ1-1
CASSYSKVNTEAFF
>few|TRBV20-1|TRBJ2-1
CSARTSGSFYEQFF
>NA|TRBV11-2|TRBJ2-5
CASSARTSGTVRSETQYF
>NA|TRBV24-1|TRBJ1-5
CATSEAGRNQPQHF
>NA|TRBV28|TRBJ1-6
CASSGGSSYNSPLHF
>many|TRBV20-1|TRBJ1-5
CSASEQGSRQPQHF
>many|TRBV6-6|TRBJ2-3
CASSYSGLGAGTDTQYF
>NA|TRBV9|TRBJ2-2
CASSAGQPNTGELFF
>few|TRBV19|TRBJ1-6
CASSIRPSPQGTYNSPLHF
>many|TRBV11-2|TRBJ1-1
CASSLAQNTEAFF